This TCR beta chain was sequenced for a study of T-cell memory formation after mild COVID-19 (dated by TCRdb to the early 2020s). Study-level background: TCR sequence clusters from the two donors were found to be largely donor specific. Longitudinal TCRalpha and TCRbeta repertoire sequencing tracked T-cell clones expanding and contracting after mild COVID-19 in two donors. Two young, previously healthy adult volunteers, one female and one male, were included in the cohort. What the research found in general, with its limitations: The study included only a couple of mild cases, and larger cohorts that include severe cases with pre-infection samples were judged to be necessary. Some responding clones were detected in pre-infection memory, suggesting pre-existing cross-reactive memory T cells joined the SARS-CoV-2 response. From day 15 to 85, contracting clones showed balanced CD4/CD8 phenotypes, whereas a second wave of clones that expanded from day 15 to 37 leaned towards CD4+. SARS-CoV-2 specificity of the second-wave clones peaking on day 37 was not confirmed. Contracting CD4+ clones were found mainly in CM and EM memory subsets, while CD8+ clones were enriched in EMRA.

PBMCs were isolated by Ficoll-Paque density gradient centrifugation. Trimming costs V 3 bases and J 2 bases, and their ends lie 11 bases apart. The CDR3 starts with the cysteine, ends with the phenylalanine, and has 14 residues. Just the 42-base CDR3 DNA is kept, in frame starting at base 1. CDR1 and CDR2 are drawn from the germline V gene (reference sequence): SEHNR, FQNEAQ. Instrument used: Illumina NovaSeq 6000. Using 5'RACE with constant-segment primers, TCRalpha and TCRbeta cDNA libraries were constructed, with sample barcodes and unique molecular identifiers added in the process. RNA was extracted from every sample with Trizol reagent. The libraries were amplified in two PCR steps, and the second step added a second sample barcode and Illumina TruSeq adapters. Libraries were sequenced on an Illumina NovaSeq with 2 x 150 bp paired-end reads. As for how the authors treated the data: Demultiplexing of reads and collapsing into UMI-guided consensus sequences were performed with migec v1.2.7. Using mixcr v2.1.11, UMI consensuses were aligned to TRA and TRB V and J templates and then assembled into clonotypes. Expanded or contracted clonotypes were those called significant by both edgeR and NoisET, with noise models trained on biological replicates. For edgeR calls, a false discovery rate-adjusted p below 0.01 and a log2 fold-change threshold of 1 were applied. As an exploratory analysis of dynamics, PCA with hierarchical clustering was applied to max-normalized trajectories of the 1000 most abundant clonotypes. Separately sequenced CD4+ and CD8+ repertoires were used to assign a CD4 or CD8 phenotype to each responding clone. The raw public data were reprocessed by TCRdb itself: fastp quality trimming at Q25, MiXCR clonotype calling, in-frame beta chains only. Rows merge per CDR3 protein into single entries with the most common DNA and genes. The V and J calls follow TCRdb's processing rather than the paper's. This sample holds about 290,000 distinct CDR3 sequences; approximately 19% were observed only once. The ten largest clonotypes hold more than 20% of the sample.

On this clonotype itself: The antigen this receptor binds is unknown. The record has no base qualities; no much larger clone is one base away.

The specimen sequenced was PBMCs or a T cell subset sorted from them (not recorded which). The receptor was isolated from a man younger than 30 who had mild COVID-19 (a few samples of this study predate the infection). The sample titles of this study are shuffled in the database, so cell type and time point are left out; the donor was told from shared clones. The chain is encoded by TRBV7-9 joined to TRBJ2-7; the D gene identity is not certain. The nucleotide sequence reads as follows: TGTGCCAGCAGCTTCCATAGCTGGACCTACGAGCAGTACTTC. It specifies CASSFHSWTYEQYF.